This TCR beta chain stems from a study of CD8 T cells in ankylosing spondylitis. Findings and caveats of the study: Certain motif variants had earlier appeared in reactive arthritis synovial fluid and blood. Significantly higher representation of disease-linked clones was reported for matched ankylosing spondylitis synovial fluid. Within ankylosing spondylitis blood, a TCR beta motif made up of roughly eight highly homologous variants appeared to be characteristic.

Each TCR beta library was made by quantitative 5'-RACE that incorporated molecular barcodes. TCRdb ran MiXCR on the 5' RACE reads and lists one entry per CDR3 protein. The profile shows a few hundred thousand distinct CDR3 sequences, around 24% of them singletons. Note on this clonotype: As yet, its antigen is unknown.

The CDR3 totals 13 residues. Trimming took 6 bases from V and 3 from J; bases not matched to a gene: 5. CDR1 SQVTM and CDR2 ANQGSEA come from the germline V gene. The sequenced sample consisted of blood, either unsorted or a sorted T cell fraction (not recorded which). V usage is TRBV29-1 and J usage is TRBJ2-3; the match to TRBD2 covers 8 bases. This TCR was recovered from a male donor with ankylosing spondylitis. CDR3 bases: TGCAGCGTGGGACTAGGCTTTACAGATACGCAGTATTTT. Translating gives CSVGLGFTDTQYF.